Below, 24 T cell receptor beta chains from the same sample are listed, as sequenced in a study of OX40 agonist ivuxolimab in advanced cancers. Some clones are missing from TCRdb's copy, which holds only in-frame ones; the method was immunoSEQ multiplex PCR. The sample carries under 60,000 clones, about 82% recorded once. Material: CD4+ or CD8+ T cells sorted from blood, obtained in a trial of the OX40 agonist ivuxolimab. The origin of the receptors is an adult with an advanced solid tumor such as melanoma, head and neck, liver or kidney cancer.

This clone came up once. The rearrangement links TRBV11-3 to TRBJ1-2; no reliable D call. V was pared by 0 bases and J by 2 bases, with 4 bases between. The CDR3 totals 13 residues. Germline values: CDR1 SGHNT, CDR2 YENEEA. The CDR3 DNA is TGTGCCAGCAGCTTAGAGGGAAACTATGGCTACACCTTC. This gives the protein CASSLEGNYGYTF.

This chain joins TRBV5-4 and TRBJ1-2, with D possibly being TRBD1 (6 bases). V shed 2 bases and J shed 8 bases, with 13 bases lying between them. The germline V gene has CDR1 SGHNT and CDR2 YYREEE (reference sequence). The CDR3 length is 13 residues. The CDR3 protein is CASSLVAGVGYTF. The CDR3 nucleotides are TGTGCCAGCAGCTTAGTGGCAGGGGTCGGCTACACCTTC.

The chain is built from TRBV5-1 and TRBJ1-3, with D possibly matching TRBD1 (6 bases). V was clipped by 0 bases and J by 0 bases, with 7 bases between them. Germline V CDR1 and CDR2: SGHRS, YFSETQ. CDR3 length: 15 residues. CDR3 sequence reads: CASSLGGGSGNTIYF. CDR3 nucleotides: TGCGCCAGCAGCTTGGGAGGGGGCTCTGGAAACACCATATATTTT.

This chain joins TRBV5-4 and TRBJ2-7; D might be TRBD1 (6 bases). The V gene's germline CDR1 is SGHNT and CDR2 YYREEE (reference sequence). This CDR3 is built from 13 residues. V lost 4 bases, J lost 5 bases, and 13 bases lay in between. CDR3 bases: TGTGCCAGCAGCAGAATACAGGGAAACGAGCAGTACTTC. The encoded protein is CASSRIQGNEQYF.

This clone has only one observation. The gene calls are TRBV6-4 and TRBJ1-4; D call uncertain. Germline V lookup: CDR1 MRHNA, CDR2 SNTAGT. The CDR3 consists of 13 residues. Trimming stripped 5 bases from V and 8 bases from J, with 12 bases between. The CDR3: CASSNGPGEKLFF. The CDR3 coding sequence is TGTGCCAGCAGTAACGGACCGGGGGAAAAACTGTTTTTT.

The chain's CDR3 is CASEFTSRGAYEQYF. DNA for the CDR3: TGTGCCAGCGAATTTACAAGCCGAGGGGCCTACGAGCAGTACTTC. The V and J genes are TRBV6-5 and TRBJ2-7; D is tentatively TRBD1 or TRBD2 (5 bases each). CDR1 is MNHEY and CDR2 is SVGAGI in the germline V gene. With 8 bases removed from V and 2 bases from J, the gap between germline ends came to 19 bases. The CDR3 covers 15 residues.

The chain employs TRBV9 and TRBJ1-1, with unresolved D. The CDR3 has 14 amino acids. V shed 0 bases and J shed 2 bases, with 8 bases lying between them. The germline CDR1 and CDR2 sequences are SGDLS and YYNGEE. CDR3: CASSVGGPNTEAFF. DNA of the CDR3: TGTGCCAGCAGCGTAGGAGGGCCTAACACTGAAGCTTTCTTT.

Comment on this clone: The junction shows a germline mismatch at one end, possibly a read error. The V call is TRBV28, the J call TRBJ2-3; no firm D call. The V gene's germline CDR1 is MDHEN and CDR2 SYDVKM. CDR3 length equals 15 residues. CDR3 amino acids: CASSLGGSSTDMQYF. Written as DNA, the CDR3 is TGTGCCAGCAGTTTGGGCGGTAGTAGCACAGATATGCAGTATTTT.

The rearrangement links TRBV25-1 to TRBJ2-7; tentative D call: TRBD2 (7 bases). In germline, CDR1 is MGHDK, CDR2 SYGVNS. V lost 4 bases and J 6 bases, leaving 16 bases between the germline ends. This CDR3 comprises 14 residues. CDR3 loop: CASSVAGRGGEQYF. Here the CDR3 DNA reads TGTGCCAGCAGTGTGGCGGGTAGGGGGGGCGAGCAGTACTTC.

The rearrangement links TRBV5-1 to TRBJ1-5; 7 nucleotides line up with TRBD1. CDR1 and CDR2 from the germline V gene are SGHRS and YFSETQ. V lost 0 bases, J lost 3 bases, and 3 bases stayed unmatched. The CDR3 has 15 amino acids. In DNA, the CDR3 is TGCGCCAGCAGCTTGGGACAGGGAATCAATCAGCCCCAGCATTTT. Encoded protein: CASSLGQGINQPQHF.

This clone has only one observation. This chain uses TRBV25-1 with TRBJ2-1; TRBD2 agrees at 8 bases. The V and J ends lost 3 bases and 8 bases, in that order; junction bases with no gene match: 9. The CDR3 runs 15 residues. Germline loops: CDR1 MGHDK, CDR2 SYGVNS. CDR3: CASSDPSGGLDEQFF. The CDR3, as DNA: TGTGCCAGCAGTGACCCAAGCGGGGGTTTGGATGAGCAGTTCTTC. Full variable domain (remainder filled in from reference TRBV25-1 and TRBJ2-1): EADIYQTPRYLVIGTGKKITLECSQTMGHDKMYWYQQDPGMELHLIHYSYGVNSTEKGDLSSESTVSRIRTEHFPLTLESARPSHTSQYLCASSDPSGGLDEQFFGPGTRLTVL.

DNA of the CDR3: TGTGCCAGCAGCCGCGGACTAGCGGGGGGTGAGCAGTACTTC. Translation: CASSRGLAGGEQYF. The genes are TRBV11-1 and TRBJ2-7, with TRBD2 matching over 14 bases. The CDR3 extends over 14 amino acids. V shed 5 bases and J 7 bases; nucleotides not matched to a gene: 4. Germline V gene lookup returns CDR1 SGHAT and CDR2 FQDESV (reference sequence).

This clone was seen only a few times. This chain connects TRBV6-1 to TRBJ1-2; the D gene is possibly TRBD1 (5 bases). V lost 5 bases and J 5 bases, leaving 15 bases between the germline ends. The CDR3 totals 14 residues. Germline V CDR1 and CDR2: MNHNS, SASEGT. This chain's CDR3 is CASSYLQGLYGYTF. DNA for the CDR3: TGTGCCAGCAGTTATCTCCAGGGTTTATATGGCTACACCTTC.

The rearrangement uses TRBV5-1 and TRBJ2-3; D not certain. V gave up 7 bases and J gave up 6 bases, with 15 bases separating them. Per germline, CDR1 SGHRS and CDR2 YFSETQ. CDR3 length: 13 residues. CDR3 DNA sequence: TGCGCCAGCGGCACTTCCAAGGGCGATACGCAGTATTTT. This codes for CASGTSKGDTQYF. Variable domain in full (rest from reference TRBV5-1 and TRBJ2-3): KAGVTQTPRYLIKTRGQQVTLSCSPISGHRSVSWYQQTPGQGLQFLFEYFSETQRNKGNFPGRFSGRQFSNSRSEMNVSTLELGDSALYLCASGTSKGDTQYFGPGTRLTVL.

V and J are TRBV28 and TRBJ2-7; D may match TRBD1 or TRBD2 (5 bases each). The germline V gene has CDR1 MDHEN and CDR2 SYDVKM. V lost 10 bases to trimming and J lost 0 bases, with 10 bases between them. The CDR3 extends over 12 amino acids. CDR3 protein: CAIEGSSYEQYF. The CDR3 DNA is TGTGCCATTGAGGGGAGCTCCTACGAGCAGTACTTC.

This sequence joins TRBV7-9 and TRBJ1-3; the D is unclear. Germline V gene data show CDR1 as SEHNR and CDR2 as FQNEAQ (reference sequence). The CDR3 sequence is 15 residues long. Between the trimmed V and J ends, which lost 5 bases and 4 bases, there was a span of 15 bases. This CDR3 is CASSPPRRIGNTIYF. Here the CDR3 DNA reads TGTGCCAGCAGCCCCCCAAGGAGAATCGGAAACACCATATATTTT.

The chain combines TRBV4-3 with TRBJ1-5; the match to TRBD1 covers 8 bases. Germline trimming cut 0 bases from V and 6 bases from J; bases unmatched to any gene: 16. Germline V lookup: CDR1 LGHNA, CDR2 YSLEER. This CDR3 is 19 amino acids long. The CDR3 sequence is CASSQEDYSAGGWSQPQHF. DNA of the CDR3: TGCGCCAGCAGCCAAGAGGATTATAGTGCAGGGGGCTGGAGTCAGCCCCAGCATTTT.

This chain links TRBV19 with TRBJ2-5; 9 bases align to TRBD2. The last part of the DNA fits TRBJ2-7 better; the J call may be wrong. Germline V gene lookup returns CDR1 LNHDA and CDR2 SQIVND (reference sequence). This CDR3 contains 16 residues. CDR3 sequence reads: CASSRLQRGASDEQYF. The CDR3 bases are TGTGCCAGTAGTAGACTCCAGCGGGGGGCCAGTGACGAGCAGTACTTC.

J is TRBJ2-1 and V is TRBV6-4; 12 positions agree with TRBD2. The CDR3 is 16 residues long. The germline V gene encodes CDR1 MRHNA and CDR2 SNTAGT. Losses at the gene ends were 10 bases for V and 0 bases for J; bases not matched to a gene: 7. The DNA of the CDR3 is TGTGCCAAGACTAGCGGGGGCCGCTGCTCCTACAATGAGCAGTTCTTC. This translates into CAKTSGGRCSYNEQFF.

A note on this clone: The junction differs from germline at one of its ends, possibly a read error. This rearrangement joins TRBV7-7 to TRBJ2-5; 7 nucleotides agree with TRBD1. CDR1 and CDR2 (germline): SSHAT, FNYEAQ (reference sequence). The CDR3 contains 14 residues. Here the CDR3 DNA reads TGTGCTAGCAGCCCTACCGGGACAGAAGAGACCCAGTACTTC. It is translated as CASSPTGTEETQYF. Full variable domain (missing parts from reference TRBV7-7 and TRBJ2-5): GAGVSQSPRYKVTKRGQDVTLRCDPISSHATLYWYQQALGQGPEFLTYFNYEAQPDKSGLPSDRFSAERPEGSISTLTIQRTEQRDSAMYRCASSPTGTEETQYFGPGTRLLVL.

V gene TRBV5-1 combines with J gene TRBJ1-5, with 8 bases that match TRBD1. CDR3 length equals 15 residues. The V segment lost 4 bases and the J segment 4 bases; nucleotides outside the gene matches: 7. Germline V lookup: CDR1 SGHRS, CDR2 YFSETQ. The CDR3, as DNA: TGCGCCAGCAGCGTAGGACAGGGCCCTAATCAGCCCCAGCATTTT. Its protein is CASSVGQGPNQPQHF.

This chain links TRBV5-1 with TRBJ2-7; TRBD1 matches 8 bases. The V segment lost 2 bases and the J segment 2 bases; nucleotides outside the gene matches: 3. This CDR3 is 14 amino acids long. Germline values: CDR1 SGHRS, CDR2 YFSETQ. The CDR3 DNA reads TGCGCCAGCAGCTTTGGACAGGGCACCTACGAGCAGTACTTC. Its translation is CASSFGQGTYEQYF.

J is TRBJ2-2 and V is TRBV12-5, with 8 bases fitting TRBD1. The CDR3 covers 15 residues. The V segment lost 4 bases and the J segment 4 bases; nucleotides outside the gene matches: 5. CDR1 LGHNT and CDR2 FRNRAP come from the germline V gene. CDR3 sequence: CASGSGTGPTGELFF. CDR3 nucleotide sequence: TGTGCTAGTGGTTCCGGGACAGGCCCCACCGGGGAGCTGTTTTTT.

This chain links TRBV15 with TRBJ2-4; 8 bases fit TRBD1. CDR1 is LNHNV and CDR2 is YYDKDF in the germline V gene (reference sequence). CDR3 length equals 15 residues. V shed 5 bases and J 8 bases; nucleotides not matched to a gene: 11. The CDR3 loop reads CATSRDTGTGHIQYF. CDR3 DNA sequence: TGTGCCACCAGCCGCGATACCGGGACAGGACACATTCAGTACTTC.